Detailed here is one TCR beta chain. This clone may be a read error of a much larger clone one base away. The ends lost 3 bases at V and 11 bases at J; junction bases unmatched: 11. The CDR3 loop spans 14 amino acids. Per the germline V gene, CDR1 is GTSNPN and CDR2 is SVGIG (reference sequence). Using a J-beta primer mix together with a sample-barcoded 5' primer, a second PCR was run for roughly 6 to 12 cycles. TCRdb reprocessed the 5' RACE reads via MiXCR and lists one record per CDR3 protein. The sample lists around 650,000 distinct CDR3 sequences; around 38% were seen once. The source of the sample is a study of blood T cells in healthy people across ages.

Sequences were obtained from blood. The rearrangement uses TRBV30 and TRBJ2-1; 9 bases are a match to TRBD2. The receptor was derived from a man at least 80 years old in good health. CDR3 protein: CAWSLGSGSDKQFF. In nucleotides, the CDR3 is TGTGCCTGGAGCCTCGGTAGCGGGAGCGATAAGCAGTTCTTC. The full variable domain, its missing parts supplied by reference TRBV30 and TRBJ2-1, is SQTIHQWPATLVQPVGSPLSLECTVEGTSNPNLYWYRQAAGRGLQLLFYSVGIGQISSEVPQNLSASRPQDRQFILSSKKLLLSDSGFYLCAWSLGSGSDKQFFGPGTRLTVL.